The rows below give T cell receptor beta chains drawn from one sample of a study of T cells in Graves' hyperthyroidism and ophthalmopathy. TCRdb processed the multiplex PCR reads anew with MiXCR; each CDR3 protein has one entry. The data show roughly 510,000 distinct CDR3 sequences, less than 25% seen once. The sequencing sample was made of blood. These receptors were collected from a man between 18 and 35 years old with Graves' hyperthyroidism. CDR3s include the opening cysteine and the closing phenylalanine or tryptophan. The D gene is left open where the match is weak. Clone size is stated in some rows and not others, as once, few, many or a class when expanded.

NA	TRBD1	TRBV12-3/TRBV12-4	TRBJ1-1	CASRGTGLHTEAFF	TGTGCCAGCAGAGGGACAGGGCTCCACACTGAAGCTTTCTTT
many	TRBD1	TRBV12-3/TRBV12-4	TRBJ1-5	CAPHYSRGHQPQHF	TGTGCCCCCCATTACTCCAGGGGGCATCAGCCCCAGCATTTT
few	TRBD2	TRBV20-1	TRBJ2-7	CSAVLGTSGGGSYEQYF	TGCAGTGCTGTTCTTGGGACTAGCGGGGGGGGCTCCTACGAGCAGTACTTC
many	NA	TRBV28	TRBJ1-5	CASSLLRGHSNQPQHF	TGTGCCAGCAGTTTACTGAGGGGTCATAGCAATCAGCCCCAGCATTTT
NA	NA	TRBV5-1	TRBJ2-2	CASRVTTGSGELFF	TGCGCCAGCAGAGTAACCACAGGGTCCGGGGAGCTGTTTTTT
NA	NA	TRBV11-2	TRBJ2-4	CASSLGAAKNIQYF	TGTGCCAGCAGCCTCGGGGCAGCCAAAAACATTCAGTACTTC
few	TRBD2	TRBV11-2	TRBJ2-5	CASSSPRGGYQETQYF	TGTGCCAGCAGCTCTCCCCGGGGGGGGTACCAAGAGACCCAGTACTTC
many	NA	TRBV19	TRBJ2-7	CASSIGGVGEQYF	TGTGCCAGTAGTATAGGCGGGGTAGGGGAGCAGTACTTC
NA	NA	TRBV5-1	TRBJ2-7	CASKGGIRTYEQYF	TGCGCCAGCAAAGGGGGAATTAGGACCTACGAGCAGTACTTC
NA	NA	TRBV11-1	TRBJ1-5	CASSSPTDSNSNQPQHF	TGTGCCAGCAGCTCCCCGACGGACAGTAATAGCAATCAGCCCCAGCATTTT
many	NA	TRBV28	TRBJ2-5	CASSLYNRGRYQETQYF	TGTGCCAGCAGTTTGTATAATCGGGGGAGGTACCAAGAGACCCAGTACTTC
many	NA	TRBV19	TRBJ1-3	CASTLEHSGNTIYF	TGTGCCAGTACCCTTGAGCACTCTGGAAACACCATATATTTT
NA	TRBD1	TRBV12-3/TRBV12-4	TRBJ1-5	CASSFSHPEGGTDQPQHF	TGTGCCAGCAGTTTCTCACACCCCGAGGGTGGGACAGATCAGCCCCAGCATTTT
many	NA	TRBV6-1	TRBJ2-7	CASIGGGDYEQYF	TGTGCCAGCATCGGAGGTGGGGATTACGAGCAGTACTTC
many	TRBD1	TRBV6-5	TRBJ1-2	CASSYSGLTGLPGYTF	TGTGCCAGCAGTTACTCGGGCTTGACAGGGCTTCCTGGCTACACCTTC
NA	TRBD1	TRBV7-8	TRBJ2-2	CASSFSYGQGGTGELFF	TGTGCCAGCAGCTTTAGCTACGGACAGGGCGGAACCGGGGAGCTGTTTTTT
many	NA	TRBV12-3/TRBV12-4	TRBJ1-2	CASGEMAGSNDGYTF	TGTGCCAGTGGGGAGATGGCGGGGTCAAACGATGGCTACACCTTC
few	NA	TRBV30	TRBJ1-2	CAWSATDYNYGYTF	TGTGCCTGGAGTGCGACAGATTATAACTATGGCTACACCTTC
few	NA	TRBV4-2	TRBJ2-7	CASSQDRLEQYF	TGTGCCAGCAGCCAAGATAGGCTCGAGCAGTACTTC
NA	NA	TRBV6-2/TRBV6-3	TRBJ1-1	CASSYNMVNTEAFF	TGTGCCAGCAGTTACAATATGGTGAACACTGAAGCTTTCTTT
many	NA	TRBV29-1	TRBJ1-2	CSVDPGDGYTF	TGCAGCGTTGACCCGGGAGATGGCTACACCTTC
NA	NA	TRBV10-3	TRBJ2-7	CAISESNPPRTYEQYF	TGTGCCATCAGTGAGTCGAACCCGCCGCGGACCTACGAGCAGTACTTC
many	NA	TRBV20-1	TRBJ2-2	CSAAGTYTGELFF	TGCAGTGCCGCGGGAACATACACCGGGGAGCTGTTTTTT
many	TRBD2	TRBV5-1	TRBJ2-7	CASALLAGRSYEQYF	TGCGCCAGCGCCCTACTAGCGGGGAGATCCTACGAGCAGTACTTC
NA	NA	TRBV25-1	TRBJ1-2	CASQGDTVSTF	TGTGCCAGCCAGGGAGACACCGTATCCACCTTC
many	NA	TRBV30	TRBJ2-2	CAWSTIGGDTGELFF	TGTGCCTGGAGTACCATTGGAGGGGACACCGGGGAGCTGTTTTTT
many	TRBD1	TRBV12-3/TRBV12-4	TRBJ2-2	CASSLGQTNTGELFF	TGTGCCAGCAGTTTGGGACAGACCAACACCGGGGAGCTGTTTTTT
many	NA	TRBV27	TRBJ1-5	CASSLQESNQPQHF	TGTGCCAGCAGTCTTCAAGAGAGCAATCAGCCCCAGCATTTT
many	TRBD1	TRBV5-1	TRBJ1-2	CASSPFSTGGYGYTF	TGCGCCAGCAGCCCCTTCTCGACAGGGGGATATGGCTACACCTTC
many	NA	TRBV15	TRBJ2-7	CATSRDSSYEQYF	TGTGCCACCAGCAGAGATTCGAGCTACGAGCAGTACTTC
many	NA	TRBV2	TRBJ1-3	CASSPGPGNTIYF	TGTGCCAGCAGTCCAGGGCCTGGAAACACCATATATTTT
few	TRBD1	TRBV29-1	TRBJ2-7	CSVEFGDRAYEQYF	TGCAGCGTTGAATTTGGGGACAGGGCCTACGAGCAGTACTTC
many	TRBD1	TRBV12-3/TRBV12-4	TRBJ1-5	CASSMGQGAGIQPQHF	TGTGCCAGCAGTATGGGACAGGGGGCAGGGATTCAGCCCCAGCATTTT
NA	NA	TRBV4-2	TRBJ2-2	CASSHRGQKTGELFF	TGTGCCAGCAGCCATAGAGGACAGAAAACCGGGGAGCTGTTTTTT
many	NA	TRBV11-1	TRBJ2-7	CASSLFAGLNSYEQYF	TGTGCCAGCAGCTTATTCGCAGGGTTGAACTCCTACGAGCAGTACTTC
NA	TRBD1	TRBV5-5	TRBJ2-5	CASSRNQGQAQETQYF	TGTGCCAGCAGCAGGAATCAGGGACAGGCACAAGAGACCCAGTACTTC
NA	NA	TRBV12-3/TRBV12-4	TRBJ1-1	CASSLAGPKYTEAFF	TGTGCCAGCAGTTTAGCGGGACCGAAATACACTGAAGCTTTCTTT
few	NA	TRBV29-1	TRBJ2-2	CSVEGSRISGELFF	TGCAGCGTTGAAGGCTCGAGGATATCGGGGGAGCTGTTTTTT
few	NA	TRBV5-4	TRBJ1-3	CASSQDLSGSTIYF	TGTGCCAGCAGCCAAGACCTCTCTGGAAGCACCATATATTTT
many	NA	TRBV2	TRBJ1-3	CASSDPGNTIYF	TGTGCCAGCAGCGACCCTGGAAACACCATATATTTT
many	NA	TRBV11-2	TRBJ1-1	CASSASGTLRAFF	TGTGCCAGCAGCGCCTCGGGTACGCTCCGAGCTTTCTTT
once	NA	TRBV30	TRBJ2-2	CAWSRTGELFF	TGTGCCTGGAGTAGGACCGGGGAGCTGTTTTTT
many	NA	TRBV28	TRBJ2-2	CASSTLTFSGELFF	TGTGCCAGCAGTACACTGACATTCTCCGGGGAGCTGTTTTTT
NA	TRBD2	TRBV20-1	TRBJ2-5	CSAKGLATSYQETQYF	TGCAGTGCTAAGGGACTAGCGACCTCCTACCAAGAGACCCAGTACTTC
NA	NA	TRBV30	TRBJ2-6	CAWSVGGSFSGANVLTF	TGTGCCTGGAGTGTCGGAGGGAGTTTCTCTGGGGCCAACGTCCTGACTTTC
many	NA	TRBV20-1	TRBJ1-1	CSARGVLNTEAFF	TGCAGTGCTAGAGGAGTCTTGAACACTGAAGCTTTCTTT
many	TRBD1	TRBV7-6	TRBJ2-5	CASSSTQGQYQETQYF	TGTGCCAGCAGCTCGACACAGGGACAGTACCAAGAGACCCAGTACTTC
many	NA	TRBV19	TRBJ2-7	CASSILHSNYEQYF	TGTGCCAGTAGTATACTCCACTCCAACTACGAGCAGTACTTC
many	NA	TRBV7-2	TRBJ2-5	CASSLGGTPQETQYF	TGTGCCAGCAGCTTAGGGGGGACCCCCCAAGAGACCCAGTACTTC
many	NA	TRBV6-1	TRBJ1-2	CASRGRNGAVGGYTF	TGTGCCAGCAGGGGTAGGAACGGGGCCGTAGGCGGCTACACCTTC
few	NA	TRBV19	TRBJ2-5	CASSPGTLETQYF	TGTGCCAGTAGCCCAGGGACTCTCGAGACCCAGTACTTC
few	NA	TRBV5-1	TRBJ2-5	CASSADSQETQYF	TGCGCCAGCAGCGCAGACTCCCAAGAGACCCAGTACTTC